The 27 T cell receptor beta chains below were found in one sample sequenced in a study of T cell repertoires in cytomegalovirus infection. TCRdb re-derived calls from the reads in MiXCR, one entry per CDR3 protein. The sample has 450,000 to 600,000 distinct CDR3 sequences, roughly a third seen once. Antigens for these TCRs are unknown. The sample was cultured PBMCs, taken from culture after CMV antigen stimulation. The receptors originated from a human donor in good health (CMV status not recorded). Some clones in this sample may be carry-over from other donors' samples.

This clonotype showed up just a few times. This chain joins TRBV19 and TRBJ1-1, with 7 bases aligning to TRBD1. The CDR3 has 14 amino acids. CDR1 is LNHDA, CDR2 SQIVND, per germline (reference sequence). V lost 5 bases, J lost 6 bases, and 9 bases stayed unmatched. The DNA for the CDR3 is TGTGCCAGTAGTCTTCGACAGGGATGGTCTGAAGCTTTCTTT. Protein product: CASSLRQGWSEAFF.

This clonotype showed up many times. The chain links TRBV28 to TRBJ2-3; D might be TRBD1 (5 bases). The CDR3 contains 14 residues. Deletions cut 6 bases from V and 1 base from J, with 11 bases between. Germline V gene sequence: CDR1 MDHEN, CDR2 SYDVKM. The CDR3 DNA reads as TGTGCCAGCAGCCAGGGTCAGGGCACAGATACGCAGTATTTT. It yields the protein CASSQGQGTDTQYF.

This clonotype occurred once. The rearrangement links TRBV7-2 to TRBJ2-5; 9 bases map to TRBD1. The germline CDR1 and CDR2 sequences are SGHTA and FQGNSA. This CDR3 comprises 15 residues. V lost 5 bases to trimming and J lost 0 bases; unmatched junction nucleotides: 4. The CDR3 DNA is TGTGCCAGCAGCCCCTGGACAGGGGACCAAGAGACCCAGTACTTC. Its protein is CASSPWTGDQETQYF.

The chain is built from TRBV6-2 or TRBV6-3 and TRBJ2-1; 7 bases line up with TRBD2. The germline gives CDR1 MNHEY, CDR2 SVGEGT. The trim removed 3 bases at V and 4 bases at J, leaving 9 bases unmatched. The CDR3 is 16 residues long. The CDR3 DNA is TGTGCCAGCAGTTATCTCGGGAGGCTAGGTTACAATGAGCAGTTCTTC. Amino acids: CASSYLGRLGYNEQFF.

This clonotype was seen only a few times. The chain has TRBV11-2 and TRBJ2-2, with a tentative D call TRBD1 (6 bases). The V end was cut by 8 bases, the J end by 5 bases, with 21 bases between. Germline lookup yields CDR1 SGHAT and CDR2 FQNNGV. The CDR3 has 16 residues. The CDR3 nucleotides read TGTGCCAGCTCCCCAAGAGGGGGAGTTAGGACCGGGGAGCTGTTTTTT. Encoded protein: CASSPRGGVRTGELFF.

The chain employs TRBV28 and TRBJ2-5, with D uncertain. Trimming removed 4 bases at V and 4 bases at J, with 13 bases between. Germline CDR1 MDHEN, CDR2 SYDVKM. The CDR3 is 14 residues long. CDR3 residues: CASSSPSLAETQYF. For the CDR3, the DNA is TGTGCCAGCAGTTCCCCCAGCCTGGCAGAGACCCAGTACTTC.

This clonotype has more than one count but fewer than ten. The rearrangement links TRBV6-2 or TRBV6-3 to TRBJ2-6; the D is unclear. CDR3 size: 13 residues. Between the trimmed V and J ends, which lost 7 bases and 3 bases, there was a span of 7 bases. From germline, CDR1 is MNHEY and CDR2 SVGEGT. The DNA for the CDR3 is TGTGCCAGCAAATCGGATGGGGCCAACGTCCTGACTTTC. This encodes CASKSDGANVLTF.

V gene TRBV19 combines with J gene TRBJ2-2; maybe TRBD2 (5 bases). Germline values: CDR1 LNHDA, CDR2 SQIVND (reference sequence). There are 16 residues in the CDR3. The V end was cut by 5 bases, the J end by 4 bases, with 17 bases between. CDR3 nucleotide sequence: TGTGCCAGTAGTGGAGCGGTTTCGCAGGCCACCGGGGAGCTGTTTTTT. Translated, it gives CASSGAVSQATGELFF.

The sample holds many counts of this clonotype. The J gene is TRBJ2-7, the V gene TRBV7-8; 11 bases agree with TRBD2. Germline CDR1 reads SGHVS; CDR2 reads FQNEAQ. This CDR3 spans 15 amino acids. The V gene end was trimmed by 5 bases and the J gene end by 6 bases; junction bases not matched to a gene: 9. This chain's CDR3 is CASSRDSGRVIEQYF. CDR3 in DNA: TGTGCCAGCAGCCGGGATAGCGGGAGGGTTATCGAGCAGTACTTC.

The CDR3 spells CASSPKDRDIGTEAFF. The CDR3 DNA reads as TGTGCCAGCAGTCCGAAGGACAGGGATATTGGCACTGAAGCTTTCTTT. The chain has TRBV25-1 and TRBJ1-1; 8 bases line up with TRBD1. Germline V lookup: CDR1 MGHDK, CDR2 SYGVNS. V lost 5 bases to trimming and J lost 4 bases; unmatched junction nucleotides: 12. This CDR3 is built from 16 residues. The complete variable domain, with remaining parts taken from reference TRBV25-1 and TRBJ1-1, reads EADIYQTPRYLVIGTGKKITLECSQTMGHDKMYWYQQDPGMELHLIHYSYGVNSTEKGDLSSESTVSRIRTEHFPLTLESARPSHTSQYLCASSPKDRDIGTEAFFGQGTRLTVV.

This clonotype has only a few counts. V usage is TRBV27 and J usage is TRBJ1-2; 9 positions agree with TRBD1. V shed 6 bases, J shed 7 bases, and the junction held 6 bases outside the gene matches. CDR3 length equals 13 residues. The germline CDR1 and CDR2 sequences are MNHEY and SMNVEV (reference sequence). The CDR3 nucleotides read TGTGCCAGCAGCTCACAGGGGGCGCTTGGCTACACCTTC. This gives the protein CASSSQGALGYTF.

The chain is built from TRBV6-1 and TRBJ2-1; D uncertain. V was clipped by 5 bases and J by 7 bases, with 6 bases between them. Germline-derived CDR1 and CDR2 are MNHNS and SASEGT. The CDR3 consists of 11 residues. CDR3 nucleotides: TGTGCCAGCAGTTATAGAAATGAGCAGTTCTTC. It encodes CASSYRNEQFF.

V gene TRBV6-5 combines with J gene TRBJ2-1; D might be TRBD2 (6 bases). Trimming took off 4 bases at V and 4 bases at J, with 11 bases between the two ends. Germline assignment: CDR1 MNHEY and CDR2 SVGAGI. CDR3 length equals 14 residues. CDR3: CASSFTGVYNEQFF. The CDR3 DNA is TGTGCCAGCAGTTTCACGGGAGTGTACAATGAGCAGTTCTTC.

The chain has TRBV7-8 and TRBJ2-1; 7 nucleotides line up with TRBD2. The CDR3 loop spans 13 amino acids. The junction had 9 bases not matched to a gene; V was cut back by 6 bases and J by 10 bases. Looked up from germline, CDR1 is SGHVS and CDR2 is FQNEAQ. CDR3 DNA sequence: TGTGCCAGCAGACAACCTAGCGGTATAGAGCAGTTCTTC. This sequence encodes CASRQPSGIEQFF. Combining the CDR3 with reference TRBV7-8 and TRBJ2-1 gives the whole variable domain GAGVSQSPRYKVAKRGQDVALRCDPISGHVSLFWYQQALGQGPEFLTYFQNEAQLDKSGLPSDRFFAERPEGSVSTLKIQRTQQEDSAVYLCASRQPSGIEQFFGPGTRLTVL.

J is TRBJ2-7 and V is TRBV4-1, with 7 bases aligning to TRBD2. V shed 0 bases, J shed 0 bases, and the junction held 2 bases outside the gene matches. There are 15 residues in the CDR3. Germline CDR1 and CDR2: MGHRA and YSYEKL. The CDR3 DNA follows: TGCGCCAGCAGCCAAGATGGGGGGGGCTCCTACGAGCAGTACTTC. This sequence encodes CASSQDGGGSYEQYF.

This clonotype was observed a handful of times. The chain joins TRBV6-1 to TRBJ1-1; perhaps TRBD1 as D (5 bases). V lost 1 base and J lost 1, with 10 bases in between. This CDR3 has 15 amino acids. Germline V gene sequence: CDR1 MNHNS, CDR2 SASEGT. The CDR3 protein is CASSEEGRANTEAFF. As DNA, the CDR3 is TGTGCCAGCAGTGAAGAGGGGAGGGCGAACACTGAAGCTTTCTTT.

This clonotype was observed many times. V and J are TRBV15 and TRBJ1-1; D is ambiguous. CDR3 length: 13 residues. Per germline, CDR1 LNHNV and CDR2 YYDKDF (reference sequence). The V gene lost 3 bases and the J gene lost 2 bases, with 7 bases spanning the gap. The CDR3 DNA follows: TGTGCCACCAGCAGGCGTCTCAACACTGAAGCTTTCTTT. Translated: CATSRRLNTEAFF.

This chain connects TRBV20-1 to TRBJ2-1; tentative D call: TRBD2 (5 bases). Germline assignment: CDR1 DFQATT and CDR2 SNEGSKA (reference sequence). The CDR3 consists of 15 residues. V shed 0 bases and J shed 2 bases, with 11 bases lying between them. This CDR3 reads CSARDSGIAYNEQFF. CDR3 DNA sequence: TGCAGTGCTAGAGATTCCGGGATAGCCTACAATGAGCAGTTCTTC.

The V call is TRBV5-4, the J call TRBJ2-1, with a possible D match to TRBD2 (5 bases). This CDR3 is 13 amino acids long. Trimming cost V 2 bases and J 7 bases, with 10 bases left between them. CDR1 and CDR2 (germline): SGHNT, YYREEE (reference sequence). CDR3: CASSFIGSNEQFF. The DNA of the CDR3 is TGTGCCAGCAGCTTCATAGGGAGTAATGAGCAGTTCTTC. Variable domain in full (rest from reference TRBV5-4 and TRBJ2-1): ETGVTQSPTHLIKTRGQQVTLRCSSQSGHNTVSWYQQALGQGPQFIFQYYREEENGRGNFPPRFSGLQFPNYSSELNVNALELDDSALYLCASSFIGSNEQFFGPGTRLTVL.

This clonotype has a handful of counts. V gene TRBV9 combines with J gene TRBJ2-1; 10 bases fit TRBD2. The germline gives CDR1 SGDLS, CDR2 YYNGEE. V shed 0 bases, J shed 2 bases, and the junction held 5 bases outside the gene matches. CDR3 length equals 17 residues. The CDR3 region is CASSVAGLAGAYNEQFF. Written as DNA, the CDR3 is TGTGCCAGCAGCGTAGCTGGCCTAGCGGGGGCCTACAATGAGCAGTTCTTC.

The rearrangement uses TRBV9 and TRBJ2-6; 8 bases line up with TRBD2. After removal of 0 bases from V and 0 bases from J, the junction contained 8 bases not matched to a gene. Per the germline V gene, CDR1 is SGDLS and CDR2 is YYNGEE. CDR3 length equals 19 residues. The CDR3: CASSVARSGMSSGANVLTF. CDR3 nucleotides: TGTGCCAGCAGCGTAGCGCGTAGCGGGATGAGCTCTGGGGCCAACGTCCTGACTTTC.

Here the CDR3 reads CASSYPLASTLYNEQFF. The CDR3 region has the DNA TGTGCCAGCAGTTACCCCCTAGCCTCAACATTATACAATGAGCAGTTCTTC. This sequence joins TRBV6-2 or TRBV6-3 and TRBJ2-1; perhaps TRBD2 as D (5 bases). CDR1 is MNHEY and CDR2 is SVGEGT in the germline V gene. The CDR3 has 17 amino acids. Trimming removed 2 bases at V and 4 bases at J, with 18 bases between.

This clonotype was observed a few times. The chain links TRBV6-5 to TRBJ2-3; 10 bases align to TRBD2. The length of the CDR3 is 17 residues. CDR1 and CDR2 (germline): MNHEY, SVGAGI. V gave up 2 bases and J gave up 1 base; unmatched junction bases: 6. CDR3 protein: CASSYRRSGRGTDTQYF. CDR3 DNA: TGTGCCAGCAGTTACCGTAGGAGCGGGAGGGGCACAGATACGCAGTATTTT.

V is TRBV6-2 or TRBV6-3 and J is TRBJ2-1, with TRBD2 matching 11 bases. The germline V gene has CDR1 MNHEY and CDR2 SVGEGT. The ends lost 1 base at V and 4 bases at J; junction bases unmatched: 6. The CDR3 totals 17 residues. For the CDR3, the DNA is TGTGCCAGCAGTTACTTTCTGACTAGCGGGGTTTACAATGAGCAGTTCTTC. Protein product: CASSYFLTSGVYNEQFF.

The rearrangement joins TRBV12-3 or TRBV12-4 to TRBJ2-3, with TRBD2 matching 14 bases. Unmatched junction bases numbered 8, after V lost 6 bases and J lost 3 bases. The CDR3 is 17 amino acids. CDR3 DNA: TGTGCCAGCAGCCCAGGACTAGCGGGAGGTGTTACAGATACGCAGTATTTT. Translating it yields CASSPGLAGGVTDTQYF.

This clonotype was observed a handful of times. The rearrangement links TRBV12-5 to TRBJ2-1; 7 bases agree with TRBD1. From germline, CDR1 is LGHNT and CDR2 FRNRAP. V was pared by 2 bases and J by 5 bases, with 9 bases of the junction left unmatched. The CDR3 is 16 amino acids. The CDR3 here is CASGLSRDRFNNEQFF. The DNA of the CDR3 is TGTGCTAGTGGTTTGTCAAGGGACAGATTTAACAATGAGCAGTTCTTC.

This clonotype has just a few counts. The chain recombines TRBV19 with TRBJ1-5, with 9 bases matching TRBD1. From germline, CDR1 is LNHDA and CDR2 SQIVND (reference sequence). Trimming removed 7 bases from V and 2 bases from J; junction bases left unmatched: 9. CDR3 length: 16 amino acids. CDR3: CASKEDRGIGNQPQHF. CDR3 DNA: TGTGCCAGTAAGGAGGACAGGGGAATTGGCAATCAGCCCCAGCATTTT.